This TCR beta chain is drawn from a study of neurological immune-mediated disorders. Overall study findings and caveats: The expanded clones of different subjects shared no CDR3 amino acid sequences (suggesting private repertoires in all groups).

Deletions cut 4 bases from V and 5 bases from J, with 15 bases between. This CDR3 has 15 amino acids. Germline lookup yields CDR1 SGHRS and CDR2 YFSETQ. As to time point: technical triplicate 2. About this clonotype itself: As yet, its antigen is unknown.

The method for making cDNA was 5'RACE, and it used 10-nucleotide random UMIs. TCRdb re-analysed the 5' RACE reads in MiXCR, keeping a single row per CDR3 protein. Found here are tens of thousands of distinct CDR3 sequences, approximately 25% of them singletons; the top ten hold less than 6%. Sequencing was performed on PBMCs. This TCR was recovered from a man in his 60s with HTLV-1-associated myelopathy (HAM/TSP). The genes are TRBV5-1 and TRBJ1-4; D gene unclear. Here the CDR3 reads CASSIGSAPNEKLFF. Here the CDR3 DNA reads TGCGCCAGCAGCATCGGATCGGCGCCCAATGAAAAACTGTTTTTT.